The following is a TCR beta chain sequence with its context. This specimen belongs to a study of blood T cell repertoires in COVID-19. Study-wide background: PBMCs, B-cell-depleted T cells, or T cells provided the cDNA or gDNA that made up the material.

Some clones are missing from TCRdb's copy, which holds only in-frame ones; the method was immunoSEQ multiplex PCR. This sample has about 34,000 clones, with roughly 90% found just once. The V gene's germline CDR1 is SGDLS and CDR2 YYNGEE. With 3 bases clipped from V and 4 bases from J, the junction kept 9 bases outside the gene matches. This CDR3 spans 15 amino acids. Material for sequencing was peripheral blood. This clonotype was obtained from a human donor with active COVID-19. The donor label of this sample is uncertain. This chain connects TRBV9 to TRBJ1-2, with 7 nucleotides matching TRBD1. The CDR3 DNA follows: TGTGCCAGCAGCGGACAGGGAACGCTACCCTATGGCTACACCTTC. It is translated as CASSGQGTLPYGYTF.